This T cell receptor beta chain was documented in a study of CD8+ T cells in alopecia areata. Study in general: Treated patients' severity was scored by percentage of affected scalp area.

As to this clone: Its target is not known.

Study-wide results and caveats: The presence of one nonresponder keeps the tie between baseline CD8+ expansion and response uncertain. Clonality was higher in lesional than normal scalp, especially in alopecia totalis/universalis.

Sequencing templates came from extracted RNA that was reverse transcribed into cDNA. Only in-frame clones appear in the TCRdb table, and some are missing; sequencing was by immunoSEQ multiplex PCR. Among about 280,000 clones listed, roughly 50% were seen once. Treatment meaning: oral pan-JAK inhibitor, 5-10 mg twice daily. Trimming took 8 bases from V and 7 from J, leaving 9 bases between them. This CDR3 has 12 amino acids. CDR1 and CDR2 (germline): MDHEN, SYDVKM. The V call is TRBV28, the J call TRBJ1-6; D possibly corresponds to TRBD1 (5 bases). Source: CD4+ T cells sorted from blood, taken at week 24, from a patient treated with tofacitinib. This sequence was found in a human donor with alopecia areata. The CDR3 loop reads CASSDRNSPLHF. The DNA for the CDR3 is TGTGCCAGCTCCGACAGAAATTCACCCCTCCACTTT.